A single sample gave rise to the 14 T cell receptor beta chains below, sequenced in a study of T-cell memory formation after mild COVID-19. TCRdb processed the 5' RACE reads anew with MiXCR; each CDR3 protein has one entry. The table lists approximately 250,000 distinct CDR3 sequences, approximately 15% of them singletons. The specimen sequenced was PBMCs or a T cell subset sorted from them (not recorded which). All receptors come from a man in his late teens or twenties who had mild COVID-19 (a few samples of this study predate the infection). Cell type and time point are not known.

This clonotype has only a few counts. The chain couples TRBV11-2 to TRBJ1-1; D remains unclear. Germline CDR1 is SGHAT and CDR2 is FQNNGV. V was cut by 5 bases and J by 1 base, with 11 bases left in between. The length of the CDR3 is 14 residues. The CDR3 spells CASSPFGENTEAFF. CDR3 bases: TGTGCCAGCAGCCCCTTCGGGGAGAACACTGAAGCTTTCTTT.

The rearrangement uses TRBV7-8 and TRBJ2-3, with unresolved D. Germline values: CDR1 SGHVS, CDR2 FQNEAQ. The CDR3 is made up of 13 amino acids. Trimming removed 6 bases from V and 1 base from J, with 8 bases in between. The CDR3 DNA follows: TGTGCCAGCAGATACCAGGGCACAGATACGCAGTATTTT. It codes for CASRYQGTDTQYF. The full variable domain, completed using reference TRBV7-8 and TRBJ2-3, is GAGVSQSPRYKVAKRGQDVALRCDPISGHVSLFWYQQALGQGPEFLTYFQNEAQLDKSGLPSDRFFAERPEGSVSTLKIQRTQQEDSAVYLCASRYQGTDTQYFGPGTRLTVL.

This clonotype was counted only a few times. The chain has TRBV28 and TRBJ2-7, with 8 bases that match TRBD2. Per the germline V gene, CDR1 is MDHEN and CDR2 is SYDVKM. After removal of 6 bases from V and 7 bases from J, the junction contained 17 bases not matched to a gene. This CDR3 contains 16 residues. In DNA, the CDR3 is TGTGCCAGCAGCCCTAATAGCGGGGAACCTTTTGGGGAGCAGTACGTC. As protein: CASSPNSGEPFGEQYV.

This clonotype was counted only a few times. The rearrangement joins TRBV25-1 to TRBJ2-4; TRBD1 matches 8 bases. V lost 3 bases to trimming and J lost 7 bases; unmatched junction nucleotides: 8. This CDR3 has 15 amino acids. Germline-derived CDR1 and CDR2 are MGHDK and SYGVNS. The CDR3 sequence is CASSDPLTGENIQYF. The CDR3 nucleotides read TGTGCCAGCAGTGATCCACTGACAGGGGAGAACATTCAGTACTTC.

This clonotype was observed many times. The V and J genes are TRBV5-6 and TRBJ2-1, with TRBD1 as a possible D gene (5 bases). CDR1 is SGHDT, CDR2 YYEEEE, per germline. The CDR3 is 16 residues long. The V end lost 4 bases, the J end lost 0 bases, and 14 bases lay between the germline ends. CDR3 sequence reads: CASSLQQVSSYNEQFF. The CDR3 region has the DNA TGTGCCAGCAGCCTTCAACAGGTGAGCTCCTACAATGAGCAGTTCTTC.

This clonotype was seen a few times. The gene calls are TRBV6-2 or TRBV6-3 and TRBJ2-7; 12 bases line up with TRBD2. Losses at the gene ends were 2 bases for V and 7 bases for J; bases not matched to a gene: 18. The length of the CDR3 is 19 residues. The V gene's germline CDR1 is MNHEY and CDR2 SVGEGT. CDR3 region: CASSYQPLAGGHPSGEQYV. Written as DNA, the CDR3 is TGTGCCAGCAGTTACCAACCTCTAGCGGGGGGGCATCCTTCCGGAGAGCAGTACGTC.

V and J are TRBV29-1 and TRBJ2-3; 10 positions agree with TRBD2. The CDR3 loop spans 16 amino acids. Germline-derived CDR1 and CDR2 are SQVTM and ANQGSEA. V lost 3 bases to trimming and J lost 4 bases; unmatched junction nucleotides: 10. The CDR3 DNA is TGCAGCGTTGACGCCGGGAGCGGGGGGGCCTCAGATACGCAGTATTTT. The encoded protein is CSVDAGSGGASDTQYF.

The chain combines TRBV5-1 with TRBJ1-5, with 9 bases aligning to TRBD1. J was trimmed by 5 bases and V by 4 bases; bases with no gene match: 7. This CDR3 has 15 amino acids. Germline CDR1 is SGHRS and CDR2 is YFSETQ. CDR3 bases: TGCGCCAGCAGCGAAGGGACAGGGCTTTATCAGCCCCAGCATTTT. Encoded protein: CASSEGTGLYQPQHF. Complete variable domain (other parts from reference TRBV5-1 and TRBJ1-5): KAGVTQTPRYLIKTRGQQVTLSCSPISGHRSVSWYQQTPGQGLQFLFEYFSETQRNKGNFPGRFSGRQFSNSRSEMNVSTLELGDSALYLCASSEGTGLYQPQHFGDGTRLSIL.

This clonotype occurred a few times. The rearrangement links TRBV12-3 or TRBV12-4 to TRBJ2-2; 8 nucleotides match TRBD1. CDR3 length: 16 amino acids. V shed 5 bases and J 5 bases; nucleotides not matched to a gene: 10. The CDR3 nucleotides read TGTGCCAGCAGTCCCGCCGGACAGGGAGGTACCGGGGAGCTGTTTTTT. Translating it yields CASSPAGQGGTGELFF.

This CDR3 is CASRPVAGGQETQYF. CDR3 sequence (DNA): TGCGCCAGCCGCCCGGTAGCGGGGGGGCAAGAGACCCAGTACTTC. This sequence joins TRBV5-1 and TRBJ2-5, with 11 positions matching TRBD2. The CDR3 has 15 amino acids. Trimming cost V 7 bases and J 2 bases; bases outside gene matches: 7. Germline CDR1 and CDR2: SGHRS and YFSETQ.

The chain is built from TRBV12-3 or TRBV12-4 and TRBJ2-5; either TRBD1 or TRBD2 may supply D (5 bases each). V dropped 5 bases and J dropped 5 bases, with 15 bases sitting between them. The CDR3 has 14 residues. This chain's CDR3 is CASSPLWGLETQYF. CDR3 DNA sequence: TGTGCCAGCAGTCCCCTCTGGGGGTTGGAGACCCAGTACTTC.

This clonotype was picked up a small number of times. The chain couples TRBV2 to TRBJ2-3; D remains ambiguous. Germline values: CDR1 SNHLY, CDR2 FYNNEI. CDR3 size: 14 residues. The V and J ends lost 6 bases and 2 bases respectively, with 12 bases between them. The CDR3 nucleotides read TGTGCCAGCAGGGGAAAATACCTCACAGATACGCAGTATTTT. It encodes CASRGKYLTDTQYF.

The J gene is TRBJ1-1, the V gene TRBV12-3 or TRBV12-4; TRBD1 matches at 8 bases. The CDR3 runs to 13 residues. V gave up 7 bases and J gave up 5 bases; unmatched junction bases: 6. CDR3 DNA sequence: TGTGCCAGCATGTGGACAGGGAGGACTGAAGCTTTCTTT. This codes for CASMWTGRTEAFF.

This clonotype has only a few counts. V is TRBV5-6 and J is TRBJ2-5; TRBD2 matches 9 bases. J was trimmed by 4 bases and V by 2 bases; bases with no gene match: 3. CDR1 is SGHDT and CDR2 is YYEEEE in the germline V gene. The CDR3 contains 14 residues. The CDR3 DNA reads as TGTGCCAGCAGCTTCCTAGCGGGGTCAGAGACCCAGTACTTC. Translating gives CASSFLAGSETQYF.